The 9 T cell receptor beta chains below all came from one sample that was sequenced in a study of read filtering for tumor transcriptome and immune sequencing. The library was built from about 400 ng RNA with molecular barcoded adaptors for alpha/delta and beta/gamma chains. Using its own MiXCR run on the reads, TCRdb lists one record per CDR3 protein. The sample holds some 19,000 distinct CDR3 sequences, 22% seen once. Sequenced input: a population of CD138-negative cells sorted from bone marrow. The source of these receptors is a donor aged 40 or older with multiple myeloma.

In this sample, this clonotype is medium-sized (0.01 to 0.1%). The chain links TRBV18 to TRBJ1-1; 10 bases match TRBD1. V shed 8 bases and J 8 bases; nucleotides not matched to a gene: 2. Germline CDR1 is KGHSH and CDR2 is LQKENI. CDR3 length: 11 residues. DNA of the CDR3: TGTGCCAGCCGGGGACAGGGGGAAGCTTTCTTT. Protein product: CASRGQGEAFF.

The table lists this clonotype with many counts. The chain links TRBV18 to TRBJ1-4, with D unresolved. Germline CDR1 reads KGHSH; CDR2 reads LQKENI. The CDR3 has 16 amino acids. Trimming pared 6 bases from V and 2 bases from J, leaving 16 bases between. CDR3 bases: TGTGCCAGCTCCTCATCAGAGGAAAAGACTAATGAAAAACTGTTTTTT. Translation: CASSSSEEKTNEKLFF.

The chain carries TRBV29-1 and TRBJ2-5; TRBD1 agrees at 7 bases. CDR3 length: 14 residues. Trimming cost V 0 bases and J 1 base; bases outside gene matches: 2. Germline assignment: CDR1 SQVTM and CDR2 ANQGSEA. The CDR3 spells CSVEEGQIQETQYF. CDR3 DNA sequence: TGCAGCGTTGAAGAGGGACAGATCCAAGAGACCCAGTACTTC.

The sample holds many counts of this clonotype. The CDR3 sequence: CASSIDRGSDTQYF. Written as DNA, the CDR3 is TGTGCCAGCAGCATAGACAGGGGGTCAGATACGCAGTATTTT. The chain uses TRBV28 and TRBJ2-3; 9 bases agree with TRBD1. Looked up from germline, CDR1 is MDHEN and CDR2 is SYDVKM. This CDR3 is built from 14 residues. J lost 4 bases, V lost 6 bases, and 5 bases had no gene match.

The chain links TRBV20-1 to TRBJ2-3, with TRBD1 as a possible D gene (6 bases). Germline V gives CDR1 DFQATT, CDR2 SNEGSKA (reference sequence). Trimming shortened V by 4 bases and J by 3 bases, and 17 bases separated the two germline ends. This CDR3 region has 15 residues. For the CDR3, the DNA is TGCAGTGCTACAAACGCAAGGCAGGGGACAGATACGCAGTATTTT. Its translation: CSATNARQGTDTQYF.

Ten or more counts support this clonotype. V usage is TRBV29-1 and J usage is TRBJ2-7; 10 nucleotides match TRBD2. Germline V CDR1 and CDR2: SQVTM, ANQGSEA. The CDR3 is made up of 15 amino acids. V was clipped by 6 bases and J by 0 bases; unmatched bases: 8. CDR3 in amino acids: CSVPGTSENSYEQYF. CDR3 nucleotide sequence: TGCAGCGTCCCCGGGACTAGCGAAAACTCCTACGAGCAGTACTTC.

This clonotype appeared a few times. The chain is built from TRBV4-3 and TRBJ2-7; 8 nucleotides match TRBD1. Germline values: CDR1 LGHNA, CDR2 YSLEER. The CDR3 extends over 14 amino acids. Trimming removed 3 bases from V and 2 bases from J; junction bases left unmatched: 3. In DNA, the CDR3 is TGCGCCAGCAGCCACGTACAGGGGGCCTACGAGCAGTACTTC. This sequence encodes CASSHVQGAYEQYF.

Of note for this clonotype: A read error may produce the germline difference seen at one junction end. This chain joins TRBV28 and TRBJ1-1; D remains unclear. This CDR3 has 14 residues. Looked up from germline, CDR1 is MDHEN and CDR2 is SYDVKM. Here the CDR3 DNA reads TGTGCCAACAGTTTTGATAGCCAGAACACTGAAGCTTTCTTT. Its translation: CANSFDSQNTEAFF.

The CDR3 spells CASSEEINQPQHF. The CDR3 DNA is TGTGCCAGCAGTGAGGAGATTAATCAGCCCCAGCATTTT. The V call is TRBV2, the J call TRBJ1-5; D call uncertain. Trimming removed 3 bases from V and 4 bases from J, with 7 bases in between. This CDR3 has 13 residues. Germline V CDR1 and CDR2: SNHLY, FYNNEI.